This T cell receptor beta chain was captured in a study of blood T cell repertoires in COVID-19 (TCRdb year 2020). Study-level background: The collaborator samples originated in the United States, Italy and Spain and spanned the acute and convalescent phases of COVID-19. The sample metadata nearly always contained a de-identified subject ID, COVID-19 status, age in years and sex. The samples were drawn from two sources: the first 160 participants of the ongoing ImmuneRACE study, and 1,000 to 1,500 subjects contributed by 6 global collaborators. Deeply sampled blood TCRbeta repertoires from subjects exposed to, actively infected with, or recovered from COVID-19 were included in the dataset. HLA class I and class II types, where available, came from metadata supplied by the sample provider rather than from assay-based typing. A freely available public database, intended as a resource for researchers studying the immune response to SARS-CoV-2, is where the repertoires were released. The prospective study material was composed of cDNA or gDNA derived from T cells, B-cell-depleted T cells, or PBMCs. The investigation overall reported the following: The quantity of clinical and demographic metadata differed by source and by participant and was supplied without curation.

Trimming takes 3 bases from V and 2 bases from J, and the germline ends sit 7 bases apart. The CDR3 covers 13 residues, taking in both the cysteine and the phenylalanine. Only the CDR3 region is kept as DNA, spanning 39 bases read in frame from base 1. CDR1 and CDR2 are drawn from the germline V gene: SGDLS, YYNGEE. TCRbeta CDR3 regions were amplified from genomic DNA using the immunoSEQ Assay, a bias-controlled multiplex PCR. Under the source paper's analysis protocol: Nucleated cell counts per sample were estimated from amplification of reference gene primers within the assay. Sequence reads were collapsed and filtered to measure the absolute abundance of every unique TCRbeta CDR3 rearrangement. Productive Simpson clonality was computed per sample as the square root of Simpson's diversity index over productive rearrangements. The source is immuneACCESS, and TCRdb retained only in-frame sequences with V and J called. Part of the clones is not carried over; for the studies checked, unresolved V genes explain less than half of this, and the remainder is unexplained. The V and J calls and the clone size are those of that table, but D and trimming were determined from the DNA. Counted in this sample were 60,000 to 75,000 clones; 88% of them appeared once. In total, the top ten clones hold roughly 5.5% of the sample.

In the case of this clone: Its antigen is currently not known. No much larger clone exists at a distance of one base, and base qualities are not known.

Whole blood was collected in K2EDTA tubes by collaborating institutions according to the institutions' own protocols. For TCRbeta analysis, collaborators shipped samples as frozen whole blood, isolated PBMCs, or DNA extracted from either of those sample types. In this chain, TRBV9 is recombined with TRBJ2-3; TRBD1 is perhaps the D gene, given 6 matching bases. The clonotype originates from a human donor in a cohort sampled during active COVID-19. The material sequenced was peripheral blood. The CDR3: CASSGGPTDTQYF. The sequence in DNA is TGTGCCAGCAGCGGGGGGCCCACAGATACGCAGTATTTT.